Sequencing of this T cell receptor beta chain was carried out in a study of T-cell memory formation after mild COVID-19. The study, taken as a whole, reports: Cross-reactive memory apparently joined, as some responding clones appeared in pre-infection memory.

Constant-segment primers served in 5'RACE that generated TCR alpha and TCR beta cDNA libraries bearing sample barcodes and UMIs. TCRdb analysed the 5' RACE reads with MiXCR anew, one entry per CDR3 protein. The sample lists about 560,000 distinct CDR3 sequences; roughly 18% were seen once. As concerns this clonotype: Its antigen is still unknown.

Sequences were obtained from PBMCs or a T cell subset sorted from them (not recorded which). The source is an adult woman who had mild COVID-19 (a few samples of this study predate the infection). Cell type and time point are not known.

CDR3 protein: CASSNRYRGPSTEDEQFF. In nucleotides, the CDR3 is TGTGCCAGCAGTAACCGCTACAGGGGTCCCAGTACTGAGGATGAGCAGTTCTTC. V and J are TRBV6-5 and TRBJ2-1, with TRBD1 matching 7 bases. V lost 5 bases and J lost 8; bases outside the gene matches: 21. The CDR3 totals 18 residues. CDR1 is MNHEY and CDR2 is SVGAGI in the germline V gene.